A selection of T cell receptor beta chains follows, all from one sample in a study of T cells in Graves' hyperthyroidism and ophthalmopathy. TCRdb processed the multiplex PCR reads anew with MiXCR; each CDR3 protein has one entry. This sample has approximately 720,000 distinct CDR3 sequences, with 15% to 20% found just once. The source material was blood. Every receptor here comes from a woman in her forties or fifties with Graves' hyperthyroidism that later progressed to Graves' ophthalmopathy. Both conserved end residues are part of each CDR3. Fields, in order: D gene, clone size, J gene, V gene, CDR3 DNA, CDR3 protein. A D gene is named only where the DNA matches it firmly. Only some rows state a clone size, as once, few, many or a class for expanded clones.

d_gene: .; abundance: .; j_gene: TRBJ1-5; v_gene: TRBV6-1; CDR3nt: TGTGCCAGCAGTGCCGACTTACGCAATCAGCCCCAGCATTTT; CDR3aa: CASSADLRNQPQHF
d_gene: .; abundance: .; j_gene: TRBJ1-4; v_gene: TRBV12-3/TRBV12-4; CDR3nt: TGTGCCAGCAGTAACAGTGGTAGGGCCTCTGGTGAAAAACTGTTTTTT; CDR3aa: CASSNSGRASGEKLFF
d_gene: TRBD1; abundance: .; j_gene: TRBJ2-1; v_gene: TRBV20-1; CDR3nt: TGCAGTGCTAGAGGGGGGACAGGGAAGGGATCCTACAATGAGCAGTTCTTC; CDR3aa: CSARGGTGKGSYNEQFF
d_gene: .; abundance: few; j_gene: TRBJ1-2; v_gene: TRBV6-1; CDR3nt: TGTGCCAGCAGTGATCCGGGACCACAACGGCGCTACACCTTC; CDR3aa: CASSDPGPQRRYTF
d_gene: TRBD1; abundance: few; j_gene: TRBJ1-1; v_gene: TRBV10-3; CDR3nt: TGTGCCATCAGGAAGGACAGGGATGGGGGGATTAACACTGAAGCTTTCTTT; CDR3aa: CAIRKDRDGGINTEAFF
d_gene: .; abundance: .; j_gene: TRBJ2-1; v_gene: TRBV4-1; CDR3nt: TGCGCCAGCAGCCAAGATCTGGGAAGGGGAAACTACAATGAGCAGTTCTTC; CDR3aa: CASSQDLGRGNYNEQFF
d_gene: .; abundance: few; j_gene: TRBJ1-2; v_gene: TRBV7-8; CDR3nt: TGTGCCCGCAGCTTAGGTGATTATGGCTACACCTTC; CDR3aa: CARSLGDYGYTF
d_gene: TRBD1; abundance: .; j_gene: TRBJ2-1; v_gene: TRBV6-1; CDR3nt: TGTGCCAGCAGACACGACAGGGGGCCCTACAATGAGCAGTTCTTC; CDR3aa: CASRHDRGPYNEQFF
d_gene: .; abundance: few; j_gene: TRBJ1-3; v_gene: TRBV20-1; CDR3nt: TGCAGTGCTAGAGCCCCGGGGAGTGGAAACACCATATATTTT; CDR3aa: CSARAPGSGNTIYF
d_gene: .; abundance: few; j_gene: TRBJ1-2; v_gene: TRBV6-1; CDR3nt: TGTGCCGCGGGGCGCGGCTACACCTTC; CDR3aa: CAAGRGYTF
d_gene: TRBD1; abundance: .; j_gene: TRBJ1-5; v_gene: TRBV2; CDR3nt: TGTGCCAGCAGAGAGAGGAGGACAGGGTTCAGCAATCAGCCCCAGCATTTT; CDR3aa: CASRERRTGFSNQPQHF
d_gene: .; abundance: many; j_gene: TRBJ2-1; v_gene: TRBV5-1; CDR3nt: TGCGCCAGCAGCTTGATATATGGTAATGAGCAGTTCTTC; CDR3aa: CASSLIYGNEQFF
d_gene: .; abundance: .; j_gene: TRBJ1-5; v_gene: TRBV9; CDR3nt: TGTGCCAGCAGCGTAGGGCCTTATAGCAATCAGCCCCAGCATTTT; CDR3aa: CASSVGPYSNQPQHF
d_gene: .; abundance: few; j_gene: TRBJ2-1; v_gene: TRBV20-1; CDR3nt: TGCAGTGCTAGTTATCGGATCATGCATGAGCAGTTCTTC; CDR3aa: CSASYRIMHEQFF
d_gene: .; abundance: few; j_gene: TRBJ2-2; v_gene: TRBV20-1; CDR3nt: TGCAGTGCTAGAGATCGACTGCAGGGAACGAACACCGGGGAGCTGTTTTTT; CDR3aa: CSARDRLQGTNTGELFF
d_gene: .; abundance: few; j_gene: TRBJ1-3; v_gene: TRBV6-5; CDR3nt: TGTGCCAGCAGTTACTTGAGGGACTCTGGAAACACCATATATTTT; CDR3aa: CASSYLRDSGNTIYF
d_gene: .; abundance: many; j_gene: TRBJ2-1; v_gene: TRBV5-1; CDR3nt: TGCGCCAGCAGCTTGGAATGGGGCGGAAATGAGCAGTTCTTC; CDR3aa: CASSLEWGGNEQFF
d_gene: .; abundance: many; j_gene: TRBJ1-1; v_gene: TRBV5-4; CDR3nt: TGTGCCAGCAGCTCGATAGGGGAAGCTTGGGCTTTCTTT; CDR3aa: CASSSIGEAWAFF
d_gene: TRBD1; abundance: many; j_gene: TRBJ1-3; v_gene: TRBV11-2; CDR3nt: TGTGCCAGCAGCCCGGACAGGGTCTCTGGAAACACCATATATTTT; CDR3aa: CASSPDRVSGNTIYF
d_gene: .; abundance: .; j_gene: TRBJ2-3; v_gene: TRBV6-1; CDR3nt: TGTGCCAGCAGTGATGTGGGCGGTAGCACAGATACGCAGTATTTT; CDR3aa: CASSDVGGSTDTQYF
d_gene: .; abundance: many; j_gene: TRBJ1-5; v_gene: TRBV3-1; CDR3nt: TGTGCCAGCAGCCAGGACGCGATGGGACATCAGCCCCAGCATTTT; CDR3aa: CASSQDAMGHQPQHF
d_gene: .; abundance: few; j_gene: TRBJ2-3; v_gene: TRBV18; CDR3nt: TGTGCCACCTCGCCGGGACCCCCACCAGATACGCAGTATTTT; CDR3aa: CATSPGPPPDTQYF
d_gene: TRBD2; abundance: many; j_gene: TRBJ2-5; v_gene: TRBV6-1; CDR3nt: TGTGCCAGCAGTGTTGAGCGGACTAGCGGGGGACAAGAGACCCAGTACTTC; CDR3aa: CASSVERTSGGQETQYF
d_gene: .; abundance: .; j_gene: TRBJ2-2; v_gene: TRBV2; CDR3nt: .; CDR3aa: CASLDRSRTPGSCFF
d_gene: .; abundance: many; j_gene: TRBJ2-1; v_gene: TRBV3-1; CDR3nt: TGTGCCAGCAGCCAAGATCCGGGCAGGGCCAATGAGCAGTTCTTC; CDR3aa: CASSQDPGRANEQFF
d_gene: TRBD1; abundance: .; j_gene: TRBJ1-1; v_gene: TRBV24-1; CDR3nt: TGTGCCACCACCGGACAGGGAGACACTGAAGCTTCCTTT; CDR3aa: CATTGQGDTEASF
d_gene: .; abundance: .; j_gene: TRBJ2-6; v_gene: TRBV6-1; CDR3nt: TGTGCCAGCAGTGCCCCATTCGGAGACTCTGGGGCCAACGTCCTGACTTTC; CDR3aa: CASSAPFGDSGANVLTF
d_gene: .; abundance: few; j_gene: TRBJ1-4; v_gene: TRBV29-1; CDR3nt: TGCAGCGTTGTCCCGGTGGATGAAAAACTGTTTTTT; CDR3aa: CSVVPVDEKLFF
d_gene: TRBD1; abundance: .; j_gene: TRBJ1-1; v_gene: TRBV7-9; CDR3nt: TGTGCCAGCAGCTTAGCCCCGACAGGGCAGACTGAAGCTTTCTTT; CDR3aa: CASSLAPTGQTEAFF
d_gene: TRBD1; abundance: few; j_gene: TRBJ2-7; v_gene: TRBV2; CDR3nt: TGTGCCAGCAACAAAAGGGACAGCTCCTACGAGCAGTACTTC; CDR3aa: CASNKRDSSYEQYF
d_gene: .; abundance: many; j_gene: TRBJ2-1; v_gene: TRBV13; CDR3nt: TGTGCCAGCAGCTTCCCCCCACACAATGAGCAGTTCTTC; CDR3aa: CASSFPPHNEQFF
d_gene: .; abundance: many; j_gene: TRBJ1-5; v_gene: TRBV20-1; CDR3nt: TGCAGTGCTAGACAGGGCAAGGGCAATCAGCCCCAGCATTTT; CDR3aa: CSARQGKGNQPQHF
d_gene: .; abundance: many; j_gene: TRBJ1-6; v_gene: TRBV6-1; CDR3nt: TGTGCCAGCAGCCGGGAGAGAAATTCACCCCTCCACTTT; CDR3aa: CASSRERNSPLHF
d_gene: TRBD1; abundance: few; j_gene: TRBJ1-1; v_gene: TRBV19; CDR3nt: TGTGCCAGTAGTGCGACAGGGAGGAACACTGAAGCTTTCTTT; CDR3aa: CASSATGRNTEAFF
d_gene: .; abundance: many; j_gene: TRBJ1-1; v_gene: TRBV11-1; CDR3nt: TGTGCCAGCAGCTTAGCGTTGGGCCAGGGAGGTACTGAAGCTTTCTTT; CDR3aa: CASSLALGQGGTEAFF
d_gene: .; abundance: .; j_gene: TRBJ2-5; v_gene: TRBV15; CDR3nt: TGTGCCACCAGCAGAGATCGTGGCAGCGAAGAGACCCAGTACTTC; CDR3aa: CATSRDRGSEETQYF
d_gene: .; abundance: .; j_gene: TRBJ2-1; v_gene: TRBV5-1; CDR3nt: TGCGCCAGCAGCTCCACTGGACCCCCAACCTACAATGAGCAGTTCTTC; CDR3aa: CASSSTGPPTYNEQFF